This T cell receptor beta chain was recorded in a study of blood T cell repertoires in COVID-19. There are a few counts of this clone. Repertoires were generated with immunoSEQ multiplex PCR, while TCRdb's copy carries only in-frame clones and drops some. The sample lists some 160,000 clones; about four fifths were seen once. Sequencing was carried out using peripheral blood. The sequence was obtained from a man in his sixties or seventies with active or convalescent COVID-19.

CDR3 nucleotides: TGCAGCGTTGACCGGACAGGGGGACTCTATGGCTACACCTTC. Translation: CSVDRTGGLYGYTF. The J gene is TRBJ1-2, the V gene TRBV29-1; 10 bases agree with TRBD1. The CDR3 contains 14 residues. Germline V gene data show CDR1 as SQVTM and CDR2 as ANQGSEA. V gave up 3 bases and J gave up 4 bases; unmatched junction bases: 5.